These 30 T cell receptor beta chains were sequenced from one sample in a study of cytomegalovirus exposure and HLA in healthy donors. The PCR used 60 Vbeta and 13 Jbeta primers. Data came from immunoSEQ multiplex PCR; TCRdb stores just in-frame clones and leaves some out. The sample has roughly 55,000 clones. Material for sequencing was PBMCs. These receptors all stem from a man aged 45-65 years in good health and CMV-seropositive.

The chain employs TRBV10-3 and TRBJ1-1; unclear D gene. CDR3 length equals 13 residues. CDR1 is ENHRY and CDR2 is SYGVKD in the germline V gene. V was shortened by 0 bases and J by 11 bases, with 13 bases between the two germline ends. The CDR3 region is CAISESINVEAFF. As DNA, the CDR3 is TGTGCCATCAGTGAGTCGATTAATGTTGAGGCTTTCTTT.

The V call is TRBV5-6, the J call TRBJ1-6; tentative D call: TRBD1 (6 bases). The CDR3 sequence is 16 residues long. Germline CDR1 is SGHDT and CDR2 is YYEEEE. V was pared by 3 bases and J by 0 bases, with 10 bases between. The CDR3 protein is CASSSRGSSYNSPLHF. DNA of the CDR3: TGTGCCAGCAGCTCGAGGGGGAGCTCCTATAATTCACCCCTCCACTTT.

The chain is built from TRBV5-1 and TRBJ2-5; TRBD1 is a possible D gene (5 bases). Germline-derived CDR1 and CDR2 are SGHRS and YFSETQ. The V end lost 0 bases, the J end lost 3 bases, and 12 bases lay between the germline ends. CDR3 length: 15 residues. The CDR3 is CASSLGWGREETQYF. CDR3 nucleotides: TGCGCCAGCAGCTTGGGGTGGGGCAGAGAAGAGACCCAGTACTTC. The variable domain in full, completed from reference TRBV5-1 and TRBJ2-5, reads KAGVTQTPRYLIKTRGQQVTLSCSPISGHRSVSWYQQTPGQGLQFLFEYFSETQRNKGNFPGRFSGRQFSNSRSEMNVSTLELGDSALYLCASSLGWGREETQYFGPGTRLLVL.

This chain connects TRBV23-1 to TRBJ1-1, with TRBD1 identical over 7 bases. TRBV23-1 is reported as an ORF; its role is uncertain. The CDR3 totals 15 residues. After removal of 0 bases from V and 1 base from J, the junction contained 2 bases not matched to a gene. The CDR3 DNA follows: TGCGCCAGCAGTCAATCGGGACAGCAGAACACTGAAGCTTTCTTT. It translates to CASSQSGQQNTEAFF.

V and J are TRBV6-5 and TRBJ1-1, with 8 bases that match TRBD1. Looked up from germline, CDR1 is MNHEY and CDR2 is SVGAGI. The ends lost 6 bases at V and 0 bases at J; junction bases unmatched: 6. This CDR3 has 15 amino acids. The CDR3 nucleotides are TGTGCCAGCAGCCGGACAGGGAGAATGAACACTGAAGCTTTCTTT. Translation gives CASSRTGRMNTEAFF.

V and J are TRBV27 and TRBJ2-7; D not certain. Trimming stripped 4 bases from V and 3 bases from J, with 16 bases between. CDR1 is MNHEY, CDR2 SMNVEV, per germline (reference sequence). The CDR3 spans 15 residues. The DNA for the CDR3 is TGTGCCAGCAGTTACCTGCCCGATAGTAACTACGAGCAGTACTTC. Residues: CASSYLPDSNYEQYF.

The chain carries TRBV7-9 and TRBJ2-1; unclear D gene. Germline V CDR1 and CDR2: SEHNR, FQNEAQ (reference sequence). Trimming shortened V by 2 bases and J by 8 bases, and 7 bases separated the two germline ends. This CDR3 comprises 12 residues. The CDR3 DNA is TGTGCCAGCAGCTTACAGGTTTATGAGCAGTTCTTC. Its translation is CASSLQVYEQFF.

V is TRBV6-5 and J is TRBJ2-1; tentatively, D is TRBD1 (6 bases). CDR1 and CDR2 from the germline V gene are MNHEY and SVGAGI. This CDR3 contains 15 residues. Trimming cost V 0 bases and J 4 bases, with 10 bases left between them. CDR3 in amino acids: CASSYSPGAYNEQFF. The CDR3 nucleotides are TGTGCCAGCAGTTACTCGCCAGGGGCATACAATGAGCAGTTCTTC.

The chain uses TRBV6-5 and TRBJ1-2; tentative D call: TRBD1 (5 bases). CDR1 MNHEY and CDR2 SVGAGI come from the germline V gene. The germline V and J ends were trimmed by 8 bases and 4 bases, with 20 bases remaining between them. The CDR3 extends over 15 amino acids. The CDR3 spells CASRPTQGAPYGYTF. Here the CDR3 DNA reads TGTGCCAGCCGCCCCACTCAAGGGGCACCCTATGGCTACACCTTC.

J is TRBJ1-2 and V is TRBV15, with D hard to call. The CDR3 is made up of 13 amino acids. V was shortened by 2 bases and J by 6 bases, with 10 bases between the two germline ends. Germline values: CDR1 LNHNV, CDR2 YYDKDF (reference sequence). CDR3 amino acids: CATSRQRVDGYTF. DNA of the CDR3: TGTGCCACCAGCAGACAGCGGGTGGATGGCTACACCTTC.

The V gene is TRBV29-1, the J gene TRBJ1-3, with a weak D call TRBD1 (5 bases). V shed 6 bases and J shed 2 bases, with 14 bases lying between them. The CDR3 is 14 amino acids. In germline, CDR1 is SQVTM, CDR2 ANQGSEA. Here the CDR3 DNA reads TGCAGCGTCGTCCCGTCAGGGACTGGAAACACCATATATTTT. Protein sequence: CSVVPSGTGNTIYF.

This chain links TRBV18 with TRBJ2-2; a weak D match, TRBD1 (6 bases). CDR1 KGHSH and CDR2 LQKENI come from the germline V gene. The CDR3 has 15 amino acids. V shed 10 bases and J shed 4 bases, with 19 bases lying between them. The CDR3 is CATLLQGVITGELFF. The CDR3, as DNA: TGTGCCACCCTACTACAGGGCGTAATCACCGGGGAGCTGTTTTTT. Looking up the rest from reference TRBV18 and TRBJ2-2 gives the full variable domain: NAGVMQNPRHLVRRRGQEARLRCSPMKGHSHVYWYRQLPEEGLKFMVYLQKENIIDESGMPKERFSAEFPKEGPSILRIQQVVRGDSAAYFCATLLQGVITGELFFGEGSRLTVL.

The chain uses TRBV7-4 and TRBJ1-5; possible D gene TRBD1, 5 bases. Germline CDR1 and CDR2: SGHVT and SQSDAQ. There are 14 residues in the CDR3. Trimming cost V 5 bases and J 1 base, with 9 bases left between them. CDR3 DNA sequence: TGTGCCAGCAGCGTACAGGAAAGCAATCAGCCCCAGCATTTT. This encodes CASSVQESNQPQHF.

The gene calls are TRBV7-8 and TRBJ1-1, with TRBD1 matching over 7 bases. V trimming: 5 bases; J trimming: 0 bases; junction bases outside the gene matches: 6. Germline assignment: CDR1 SGHVS and CDR2 FQNEAQ. The CDR3 extends over 15 amino acids. The DNA of the CDR3 is TGTGCCAGCAGCCCTTGGACAGGACTGAACACTGAAGCTTTCTTT. Its protein is CASSPWTGLNTEAFF. Based on the CDR3 plus reference TRBV7-8 and TRBJ1-1, the full variable domain is GAGVSQSPRYKVAKRGQDVALRCDPISGHVSLFWYQQALGQGPEFLTYFQNEAQLDKSGLPSDRFFAERPEGSVSTLKIQRTQQEDSAVYLCASSPWTGLNTEAFFGQGTRLTVV.

The chain couples TRBV25-1 to TRBJ2-7; the match to TRBD1 covers 9 bases. This CDR3 spans 14 amino acids. CDR1 is MGHDK and CDR2 is SYGVNS in the germline V gene. Trimming took 6 bases from V and 5 from J; bases not matched to a gene: 8. CDR3 in DNA: TGTGCCAGCAGGCTGGGACAGGGTTTTGACGAGCAGTACTTC. Protein product: CASRLGQGFDEQYF.

Concerning this clone: The junction departs from the called germline gene at one end, perhaps through a read error. The chain joins TRBV5-1 to TRBJ2-1; D not certain. CDR1 is SGHRS and CDR2 is YFSETQ in the germline V gene. There are 17 residues in the CDR3. The CDR3 DNA reads TGCGCCAGCAGCTTGATCCCCGGGTCGAGCTCCGACAATGAGCAGTTCTTC. The encoded protein is CASSLIPGSSSDNEQFF.

Of note for this clone: The germline gene is not matched at one end of the junction; a read error may be the cause. This chain joins TRBV29-1 and TRBJ1-1; 7 bases agree with TRBD1. This CDR3 is 13 amino acids long. Germline CDR1 SQVTM, CDR2 ANQGSEA. The CDR3 region is CSVEETGFTEDFF. The CDR3 region has the DNA TGCAGCGTTGAAGAGACAGGGTTCACTGAAGATTTCTTT.

V and J are TRBV9 and TRBJ2-2; TRBD2 matches at 9 bases. The CDR3 is made up of 15 amino acids. With V trimmed by 5 bases and J by 7 bases, 9 bases remained unmatched. Per the germline V gene, CDR1 is SGDLS and CDR2 is YYNGEE. CDR3 bases: TGTGCCAGCAGTGTTAGCGGGAGTTGGGGCGGGGAGCTGTTTTTT. This sequence encodes CASSVSGSWGGELFF. Full variable domain (remainder filled in from reference TRBV9 and TRBJ2-2): DSGVTQTPKHLITATGQRVTLRCSPRSGDLSVYWYQQSLDQGLQFLIQYYNGEERAKGNILERFSAQQFPDLHSELNLSSLELGDSALYFCASSVSGSWGGELFFGEGSRLTVL.

J is TRBJ2-7 and V is TRBV13, with D unresolved. The CDR3 consists of 13 residues. Germline CDR1 PRHDT, CDR2 FYEKMQ (reference sequence). V dropped 3 bases and J dropped 0 bases, with 6 bases sitting between them. CDR3 protein: CASSFPSSYEQYF. CDR3 sequence (DNA): TGTGCCAGCAGCTTCCCCAGCTCCTACGAGCAGTACTTC.

The J gene is TRBJ2-5, the V gene TRBV5-3; 15 bases fit TRBD2. TRBV5-3 is reported as an ORF; its role is uncertain. The CDR3 covers 17 residues. With 2 bases clipped from V and 6 bases from J, the junction kept 8 bases outside the gene matches. As DNA, the CDR3 is TGTGCCAGAAGCTTTAGGACTAGCGGGGGGGCCGGGAAGACCCAGTACTTC. It encodes CARSFRTSGGAGKTQYF.

The chain carries TRBV18 and TRBJ1-5, with D uncertain. The V and J ends lost 5 bases and 5 bases respectively, with 13 bases between them. Germline CDR1 reads KGHSH; CDR2 reads LQKENI. This CDR3 is 14 amino acids long. CDR3 region: CASSASAGDQPQHF. CDR3 bases: TGTGCCAGCTCAGCCTCAGCCGGAGATCAGCCCCAGCATTTT.

This chain connects TRBV2 to TRBJ2-5, with 12 bases matching TRBD2. With 6 bases clipped from V and 7 bases from J, the junction kept 9 bases outside the gene matches. There are 15 residues in the CDR3. Germline V CDR1 and CDR2: SNHLY, FYNNEI. The CDR3 loop reads CASSPLAGGPLTQYF. CDR3 coding DNA: TGTGCCAGCAGCCCCCTAGCGGGAGGGCCACTGACCCAGTACTTC.

The chain joins TRBV28 to TRBJ1-2; 9 positions match TRBD1. J lost 4 bases, V lost 4 bases, and 7 bases had no gene match. Germline CDR1 MDHEN, CDR2 SYDVKM. The CDR3 is made up of 15 amino acids. The CDR3 region has the DNA TGTGCCAGCAGTTCGGGGACAGGGAACCGCTATGGCTACACCTTC. Protein product: CASSSGTGNRYGYTF.

The chain employs TRBV5-1 and TRBJ1-3, with D possibly matching TRBD1 (5 bases). This CDR3 is 15 amino acids long. The germline gives CDR1 SGHRS, CDR2 YFSETQ. V was pared by 2 bases and J by 10 bases, with 19 bases between. The DNA of the CDR3 is TGCGCCAGCAGCTTCGGCGGGACCCACCTACGGACCATATATTTT. It is translated as CASSFGGTHLRTIYF. Full variable domain (missing parts from reference TRBV5-1 and TRBJ1-3): KAGVTQTPRYLIKTRGQQVTLSCSPISGHRSVSWYQQTPGQGLQFLFEYFSETQRNKGNFPGRFSGRQFSNSRSEMNVSTLELGDSALYLCASSFGGTHLRTIYFGEGSWLTVV.

J is TRBJ2-7 and V is TRBV6-1; D possibly corresponds to TRBD2 (6 bases). The length of the CDR3 is 14 residues. Looked up from germline, CDR1 is MNHNS and CDR2 is SASEGT. V lost 7 bases, J lost 2 bases, and 15 bases lay in between. In DNA form, the CDR3 reads TGTGCCAGCAATCCCGGGGGAAGGACCTACGAGCAGTACTTC. Translation: CASNPGGRTYEQYF.

The rearrangement links TRBV28 to TRBJ1-2; the match to TRBD1 covers 9 bases. The CDR3 length is 15 residues. V trimming: 2 bases; J trimming: 8 bases; junction bases outside the gene matches: 9. CDR1 MDHEN and CDR2 SYDVKM come from the germline V gene. The CDR3 spells CASSLDQWTGVGYTF. The CDR3 DNA reads as TGTGCCAGCAGTTTAGATCAGTGGACAGGGGTAGGCTACACCTTC.

CDR3 protein: CASSFGRGETQYF. The CDR3 bases are TGTGCCAGCAGTTTCGGCAGGGGAGAGACCCAGTACTTC. This chain uses TRBV27 with TRBJ2-5; a possible D gene is TRBD1 (6 bases). Germline V gives CDR1 MNHEY, CDR2 SMNVEV (reference sequence). The CDR3 totals 13 residues. Trimming stripped 3 bases from V and 4 bases from J, with 9 bases between.

Note on this clone: In the same sample, other DNA sequences code for this CDR3. V usage is TRBV15 and J usage is TRBJ1-2, with D tentatively TRBD1 (6 bases). CDR3 length: 13 residues. The V and J ends lost 3 bases and 1 base respectively, with 6 bases between them. Germline CDR1 is LNHNV and CDR2 is YYDKDF (reference sequence). In DNA, the CDR3 is TGTGCCACCAGCAGGGACAGTAACTATGGCTACACCTTC. Protein sequence: CATSRDSNYGYTF.

This chain uses TRBV6-5 with TRBJ1-5; D gene uncertain. Germline values: CDR1 MNHEY, CDR2 SVGAGI. V was pared by 2 bases and J by 11 bases, with 13 bases between. The CDR3 spans 13 residues. As DNA, the CDR3 is TGTGCCAGCAGTTACAGCCGCGAGTCGGCCCAGCATTTT. Protein sequence: CASSYSRESAQHF.

V usage is TRBV10-3 and J usage is TRBJ1-1; the D gene is possibly TRBD1 (6 bases). CDR1 ENHRY and CDR2 SYGVKD come from the germline V gene. The CDR3 is 16 residues long. V was pared by 0 bases and J by 3 bases, with 14 bases between. As DNA, the CDR3 is TGTGCCATCAGTGAGTCCGACAGGTTTGGCGACACTGAAGCTTTCTTT. It codes for CAISESDRFGDTEAFF.